This T cell receptor (beta chain) was recovered during a study of T cells in Graves' hyperthyroidism and ophthalmopathy. Across the whole study: Blood was drawn when the patient was first diagnosed and still untreated.

Amplification of TCR beta CDR3 regions was performed using RNA transcripts as template. With the HTBI primer set, the TCR CDR3 went through a first round of RT-PCR. In TCRdb, the multiplex PCR reads were re-called with MiXCR into one record per CDR3 protein. Found here are about 700,000 distinct CDR3 sequences, roughly 15% of them singletons; the top ten hold 10% to 13%. The hyperthyroidism patients had all been newly diagnosed, and their disease duration was under 2 months. Their ages ranged from 18 to 65 years. CDR1 is MNHNS, CDR2 SASEGT, per germline. The ends lost 3 bases at V and 9 bases at J; junction bases unmatched: 12. The CDR3 has 16 amino acids. This clonotype was counted ten times or more. What it recognizes is unknown. Findings and limits, study-wide: From stable hyperthyroidism, ophthalmopathy was set apart by a 13 V-J model. Ophthalmopathy prediction by the model preceded onset by a median approximately 6.1 months.

The sample comprised blood. The sequence came from a young woman with Graves' hyperthyroidism. This chain uses TRBV6-1 with TRBJ2-1, with 9 bases identical to TRBD2. In nucleotides, the CDR3 is TGTGCCAGCAGTGAGAGTACTGGCGGGGGGGTAGGTGAGCAGTTCTTC. Its translation: CASSESTGGGVGEQFF.